This T cell receptor beta chain was sequenced for a study of regulatory T cells in long-lasting Graves disease. This clonotype appeared many times. Antigen specificity is unknown. The CDR3 is made up of 15 amino acids. V shed 3 bases and J shed 0 bases, with 9 bases lying between them. Germline CDR1 and CDR2: SNHLY and FYNNEI. Specified time point: persistent/refractory GD, antithyroid drugs over 5 years with positive TRAb. From PBMCs, RNA was extracted and then used to make the TCR library. Study-level results: Persistent Graves' patients showed a TCR diversity that was lower than that of newly diagnosed ones.

To make TCR beta libraries, researchers used iRepertoire HTBI primers and Arm-PCR of CDR3 regions. MiXCR, run by TCRdb on the multiplex PCR reads, gives a single entry per CDR3 protein. Of hundreds of thousands of distinct CDR3 sequences listed, around 21% are singletons. The chain joins TRBV2 to TRBJ1-5, with unresolved D. This receptor was identified in a female donor with Graves disease. The sample consisted of peripheral blood mononuclear cells (PBMCs), taken when the disease was refractory, from a patient treated with antithyroid drugs. The CDR3 here is CASSDDPNSNQPQHF. The CDR3 bases are TGTGCCAGCAGTGATGACCCTAATAGCAATCAGCCCCAGCATTTT.